This T cell receptor (beta chain) was recorded in a study of response to subunit inactivated influenza vaccine. Germline CDR1 and CDR2: SGHTA and FQGTGA. This CDR3 contains 12 residues. Trimming shortened V by 2 bases and J by 9 bases, and 8 bases separated the two germline ends. With respect to this clonotype: The antigen is unknown.

One entry per CDR3 protein, called by TCRdb with MiXCR from the RT-PCR reads. The sample contains some 800,000 distinct CDR3 sequences, approximately 22% of which appear only once. Study-level results: The study's authors posited that every seasonal influenza vaccination enlists few new T cells.

V is TRBV7-3 and J is TRBJ2-1; TRBD1 might be the D (5 bases). The TCR was taken from a man aged 50 or older who received an inactivated influenza vaccine. The source was PBMCs from blood, collected around 5 days after vaccination. The CDR3 region has the DNA TGTGCCAGCAGCTTAGGACACAGTGAGCAGTTCTTC. It codes for CASSLGHSEQFF.